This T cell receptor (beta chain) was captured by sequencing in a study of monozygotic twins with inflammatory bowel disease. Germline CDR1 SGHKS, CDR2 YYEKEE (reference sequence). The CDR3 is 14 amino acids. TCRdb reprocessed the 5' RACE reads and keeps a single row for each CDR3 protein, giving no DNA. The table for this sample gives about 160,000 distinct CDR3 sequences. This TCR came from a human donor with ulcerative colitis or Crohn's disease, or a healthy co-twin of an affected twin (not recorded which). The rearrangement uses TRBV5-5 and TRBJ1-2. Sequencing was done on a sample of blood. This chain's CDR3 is CASSLAWGLDGYTF.